Following are 31 T cell receptor beta chains from one sample sequenced in a study of blood T cell repertoires in COVID-19. The protocol was immunoSEQ multiplex PCR, while the TCRdb copy is restricted to in-frame clones and leaves out a portion. The sample has some 20,000 clones; around nine tenths are singletons. What was sequenced was peripheral blood. These receptors all stem from a human donor in a cohort sampled during active COVID-19.

This clone was detected only once. The chain couples TRBV4-1 to TRBJ1-2; D might be TRBD1 (5 bases). Looked up from germline, CDR1 is MGHRA and CDR2 is YSYEKL. This CDR3 region has 16 residues. The V gene lost 0 bases and the J gene lost 4 bases, with 15 bases spanning the gap. CDR3 DNA sequence: TGCGCCAGCAGCCAAGACCTGTGGGGCGGCCCCTATGGCTACACCTTC. Protein: CASSQDLWGGPYGYTF.

The chain has TRBV5-6 and TRBJ2-3, with TRBD2 as a possible D gene (5 bases). This CDR3 comprises 14 residues. Trimming removed 5 bases at V and 4 bases at J, with 14 bases between. The V gene's germline CDR1 is SGHDT and CDR2 YYEEEE. CDR3 nucleotides: TGTGCCAGCAGATCCCTAGCCGGTCCAGATACGCAGTATTTT. It specifies CASRSLAGPDTQYF. The whole variable domain, filled in from reference TRBV5-6 and TRBJ2-3, reads DAGVTQSPTHLIKTRGQQVTLRCSPKSGHDTVSWYQQALGQGPQFIFQYYEEEERQRGNFPDRFSGHQFPNYSSELNVNALLLGDSALYLCASRSLAGPDTQYFGPGTRLTVL.

This clone was seen once. The rearrangement links TRBV7-9 to TRBJ1-1, with TRBD1 matching over 8 bases. The CDR3 loop spans 15 amino acids. V dropped 0 bases and J dropped 5; count of bases not matched to a gene: 5. Germline V gives CDR1 SEHNR, CDR2 FQNEAQ (reference sequence). The CDR3 protein is CASSLAYRGRTEAFF. CDR3 DNA: TGTGCCAGCAGCTTAGCATACAGGGGGAGGACTGAAGCTTTCTTT. Drawing the rest from reference TRBV7-9 and TRBJ1-1, the complete variable domain is DTGVSQNPRHKITKRGQNVTFRCDPISEHNRLYWYRQTLGQGPEFLTYFQNEAQLEKSRLLSDRFSAERPKGSFSTLEIQRTEQGDSAMYLCASSLAYRGRTEAFFGQGTRLTVV.

The rearrangement links TRBV10-2 to TRBJ2-7; 11 nucleotides line up with TRBD2. V trimming: 6 bases; J trimming: 2 bases; junction bases outside the gene matches: 18. This CDR3 comprises 19 residues. In germline, CDR1 is WSHSY, CDR2 SAAADI. In DNA form, the CDR3 reads TGCGCCAGCAGCCTTCCGAAACTAGCGGGGGCGACTGATCCCTACGAGCAGTACTTC. This gives the protein CASSLPKLAGATDPYEQYF.

The chain joins TRBV21-1 to TRBJ1-1. TRBV21-1 is annotated as a pseudogene. The CDR3 runs 13 residues. The CDR3 region has the DNA TGTGCCACCCTGACTCGGCAGAGGACTGAAGCTTTCTTT. The encoded protein is CATLTRQRTEAFF.

The V gene is TRBV6-2 or TRBV6-3, the J gene TRBJ2-5; tentative D call: TRBD2 (5 bases). Trimming removed 5 bases from V and 5 bases from J, with 15 bases in between. The CDR3 is 14 amino acids. Germline CDR1 MNHEY, CDR2 SVGEGT. In DNA, the CDR3 is TGTGCCAGCAGTACCGGACTGGGCAGGGAGACCCAGTACTTC. As protein: CASSTGLGRETQYF.

The CDR3 DNA reads TGTGCCAGCAGCCGGCGACTAGCGAGTGGAGATACGCAGTATTTT. Translation gives CASSRRLASGDTQYF. This chain uses TRBV3-1 (or the pseudogene TRBV3-2) with TRBJ2-3; 8 nucleotides agree with TRBD2. V dropped 4 bases and J dropped 5; count of bases not matched to a gene: 8. The CDR3 is made up of 15 amino acids. Germline CDR1 and CDR2: LGHDT and YNNKEL (reference sequence).

In its sample, this clone was seen once. CDR3: CASSPTGTGGAEQYF. The CDR3 DNA reads TGTGCCAGCAGCCCAACAGGGACAGGGGGCGCCGAGCAGTACTTC. This chain links TRBV3-1 (or the pseudogene TRBV3-2) with TRBJ2-7; 12 nucleotides line up with TRBD1. CDR3 size: 15 residues. Germline CDR1 LGHDT, CDR2 YNNKEL (reference sequence). Losses at the gene ends were 4 bases for V and 6 bases for J; bases not matched to a gene: 7.

Here the CDR3 reads CASSYNREGGYTF. The CDR3 DNA sequence: TGTGCCAGCAGCTACAACAGGGAGGGCGGCTACACCTTC. V and J are TRBV9 and TRBJ1-2; tentatively, D is TRBD1 (6 bases). CDR1 SGDLS and CDR2 YYNGEE come from the germline V gene. Trimming shortened V by 4 bases and J by 8 bases, and 15 bases separated the two germline ends. CDR3 length equals 13 residues.

This clone showed up just a few times. The CDR3 region has the DNA TGTGCCAGCTCACGGGAGAATCAGCCCCAGCATTTT. Residues: CASSRENQPQHF. The rearrangement links TRBV18 to TRBJ1-5; D uncertain. Germline CDR1 is KGHSH and CDR2 is LQKENI. The CDR3 runs 12 residues. Trimming removed 4 bases from V and 4 bases from J, with 5 bases in between.

The chain joins TRBV4-1 to TRBJ2-5; the D gene is possibly TRBD2 (6 bases). Germline CDR1 MGHRA, CDR2 YSYEKL. V lost 0 bases to trimming and J lost 7 bases, with 12 bases between them. The CDR3 consists of 14 residues. CDR3 coding DNA: TGCGCCAGCAGCCAAGAACGGGACTCGGGGACCCAGTACTTC. Translating it yields CASSQERDSGTQYF.

This clone was recorded only once. The rearrangement links TRBV19 to TRBJ2-3; TRBD1 might be the D (5 bases). The V and J ends lost 8 bases and 1 base respectively, with 16 bases between them. CDR1 and CDR2 (germline): LNHDA, SQIVND (reference sequence). The CDR3 consists of 15 residues. CDR3 loop: CASGQTVFGTDTQYF. In DNA form, the CDR3 reads TGTGCCAGTGGTCAGACAGTTTTTGGCACAGATACGCAGTATTTT.

The V and J genes are TRBV4-1 and TRBJ1-2; TRBD1 is a possible D gene (6 bases). The germline V and J ends were trimmed by 1 base and 5 bases, with 20 bases remaining between them. The germline gives CDR1 MGHRA, CDR2 YSYEKL. The CDR3 has 17 amino acids. CDR3 nucleotides: TGCGCCAGCAGCCAAGTTTTGGGACAAAAAAGGTTGTATGGCTACACCTTC. This codes for CASSQVLGQKRLYGYTF.

This sequence joins TRBV27 and TRBJ2-7; 8 bases agree with TRBD2. CDR3 length: 16 amino acids. Germline CDR1 reads MNHEY; CDR2 reads SMNVEV (reference sequence). J was trimmed by 4 bases and V by 5 bases; bases with no gene match: 13. Here the CDR3 reads CASSASSGGIMYEQYF. The CDR3 coding sequence is TGTGCCAGCAGTGCGTCTTCGGGGGGGATTATGTACGAGCAGTACTTC.

This chain uses TRBV9 with TRBJ1-4; 9 positions match TRBD1. Trimming at V came to 0 bases and at J to 7 bases, leaving 7 bases not matched to a gene. This CDR3 is 16 amino acids long. CDR1 and CDR2 from the germline V gene are SGDLS and YYNGEE. In DNA, the CDR3 is TGTGCCAGCAGCGTAGCTACAGGGGGCGGGGGTGAAAAACTGTTTTTT. Protein: CASSVATGGGGEKLFF.

CDR3 region: CASSLGGIGTGELFF. CDR3 in DNA: TGTGCCAGCAGCTTAGGAGGGATTGGCACCGGGGAGCTGTTTTTT. V and J are TRBV7-7 and TRBJ2-2, with a tentative D call TRBD2 (5 bases). CDR1 is SSHAT and CDR2 is FNYEAQ in the germline V gene (reference sequence). V was shortened by 1 base and J by 4 bases, with 10 bases between the two germline ends. The CDR3 has 15 residues.

V and J are TRBV7-2 and TRBJ1-1, with no clear D. V gave up 3 bases and J gave up 0 bases, with 11 bases separating them. This CDR3 has 15 residues. Germline V gene sequence: CDR1 SGHTA, CDR2 FQGNSA. Here the CDR3 reads CASSFGFLLNTEAFF. The CDR3 bases are TGTGCCAGCAGCTTCGGGTTTCTCCTGAACACTGAAGCTTTCTTT. The full variable domain, with the rest looked up from reference TRBV7-2 and TRBJ1-1, is GAGVSQSPSNKVTEKGKDVELRCDPISGHTALYWYRQSLGQGLEFLIYFQGNSAPDKSGLPSDRFSAERTGGSVSTLTIQRTQQEDSAVYLCASSFGFLLNTEAFFGQGTRLTVV.

The chain has TRBV11-2 and TRBJ2-1; D is undetermined. V was shortened by 2 bases and J by 3 bases, with 14 bases between the two germline ends. Germline CDR1 is SGHAT and CDR2 is FQNNGV. The CDR3 runs to 16 residues. The CDR3 DNA reads as TGTGCCAGCAGCTTACAGGCGCTCGCAATCTACAATGAGCAGTTCTTC. Translating it yields CASSLQALAIYNEQFF.

The chain employs TRBV20-1 and TRBJ1-1; perhaps TRBD1 as D (5 bases). Trimming removed 1 base at V and 12 bases at J, with 12 bases between. The CDR3 length is 11 residues. Germline-derived CDR1 and CDR2 are DFQATT and SNEGSKA (reference sequence). Written as DNA, the CDR3 is TGCAGTGCTAGAGCCTATCAGGGAACTTTCTTT. This sequence encodes CSARAYQGTFF.

This chain uses TRBV18 with TRBJ1-1, with unresolved D. The V gene lost 0 bases and the J gene lost 5 bases, with 13 bases spanning the gap. CDR1 and CDR2 from the germline V gene are KGHSH and LQKENI. The CDR3 has 15 amino acids. CDR3 sequence: CASSPPLAARTEAFF. In nucleotides, the CDR3 is TGTGCCAGCTCACCACCTCTGGCAGCGAGGACTGAAGCTTTCTTT. Full variable domain (outside the CDR3, taken from reference TRBV18 and TRBJ1-1): NAGVMQNPRHLVRRRGQEARLRCSPMKGHSHVYWYRQLPEEGLKFMVYLQKENIIDESGMPKERFSAEFPKEGPSILRIQQVVRGDSAAYFCASSPPLAARTEAFFGQGTRLTVV.

The chain links TRBV7-3 to TRBJ2-3; TRBD2 might be the D (5 bases). The CDR3 consists of 14 residues. Trimming shortened V by 5 bases and J by 6 bases, and 15 bases separated the two germline ends. Germline V lookup: CDR1 SGHTA, CDR2 FQGTGA. CDR3 nucleotide sequence: TGTGCCAGCAGCCCCCCCGGTCCGGGGGATACGCAGTATTTT. Its protein is CASSPPGPGDTQYF.

The chain employs TRBV7-9 and TRBJ2-5; D is perhaps TRBD1 (5 bases). With 5 bases removed from V and 4 bases from J, the gap between germline ends came to 11 bases. The V gene's germline CDR1 is SEHNR and CDR2 FQNEAQ (reference sequence). The CDR3 totals 13 residues. DNA of the CDR3: TGTGCCAGCAGCCCGAAGGGGCCAGAGACCCAGTACTTC. This codes for CASSPKGPETQYF.

The chain is built from TRBV21-1 and TRBJ2-7; the table's D call, TRBD1, was not checked against the DNA. TRBV21-1 counts as a pseudogene. This CDR3 is built from 15 residues. The CDR3 DNA sequence: TGTGCCAGCAGGGTCAGACAGGGAGGCCCCTACGAGCAGTACTTC. Its protein is CASRVRQGGPYEQYF.

The chain combines TRBV3-1 (or the pseudogene TRBV3-2) with TRBJ1-5; 9 nucleotides align to TRBD1. The CDR3 has 17 amino acids. The V and J ends lost 5 bases and 1 base, in that order; junction bases with no gene match: 9. In germline, CDR1 is LGHDT, CDR2 YNNKEL (reference sequence). CDR3 loop: CASSKGTGTQSNQPQHF. DNA of the CDR3: TGTGCCAGCAGCAAAGGGACAGGGACCCAGAGCAATCAGCCCCAGCATTTT.

V is TRBV19 and J is TRBJ1-1, with D perhaps matching TRBD1 (6 bases). Trimming took 7 bases from V and 1 from J, leaving 7 bases between them. The CDR3 consists of 12 residues. CDR1 and CDR2 from the germline V gene are LNHDA and SQIVND (reference sequence). CDR3 sequence: CASNRANTEAFF. For the CDR3, the DNA is TGTGCCAGTAACAGGGCGAACACTGAAGCTTTCTTT.

The chain recombines TRBV12-3 or TRBV12-4 with TRBJ2-5, with D possibly matching TRBD1 (5 bases). This CDR3 comprises 13 residues. Deletions cut 6 bases from V and 3 bases from J, with 11 bases between. CDR3 residues: CASSWGREETQYF. The CDR3, as DNA: TGTGCCAGCAGCTGGGGCCGGGAAGAGACCCAGTACTTC.

The chain links TRBV6-5 to TRBJ1-6, with 7 bases aligning to TRBD1. This CDR3 has 15 amino acids. The junction had 6 bases not matched to a gene; V was cut back by 6 bases and J by 4 bases. Germline values: CDR1 MNHEY, CDR2 SVGAGI. The CDR3 region is CASRPPTGYNSPLHF. CDR3 DNA sequence: TGTGCCAGCAGGCCACCGACAGGGTATAATTCACCCCTCCACTTT.

CDR3 DNA sequence: TGTGCCAGCAGCCGGGCCCCACCGGGACTTGGCTACACCTTC. This translates into CASSRAPPGLGYTF. The rearrangement links TRBV3-1 (or the pseudogene TRBV3-2) to TRBJ1-2; perhaps TRBD1 as D (5 bases). Trimming cost V 4 bases and J 7 bases, with 16 bases left between them. This CDR3 is 14 amino acids long. Germline V gene sequence: CDR1 LGHDT, CDR2 YNNKEL (reference sequence).

In its sample, this clone is large. This sequence joins TRBV21-1 and TRBJ2-5; the D call TRBD2 from the table was never checked on the DNA. TRBV21-1 is annotated as a pseudogene. This CDR3 comprises 16 residues. The CDR3 here is CASSKRKARGSETQYF. DNA for the CDR3: TGTGCCAGCAGCAAGAGGAAGGCGCGGGGGAGTGAGACCCAGTACTTC.

The V gene is TRBV27, the J gene TRBJ1-1; 8 bases map to TRBD1. With V trimmed by 6 bases and J by 10 bases, 16 bases remained unmatched. Germline CDR1 MNHEY, CDR2 SMNVEV (reference sequence). The CDR3 is 15 amino acids. In DNA form, the CDR3 reads TGTGCCAGCAGCATTTTAACCCACAGGGGGGGATCAGCTTTCTTT. It is translated as CASSILTHRGGSAFF.

The chain couples TRBV6-4 to TRBJ1-1; D is undetermined. V was trimmed by 6 bases and J by 3 bases, leaving 17 bases between them. Germline V gives CDR1 MRHNA, CDR2 SNTAGT. The CDR3 runs to 15 residues. The CDR3: CASRPNNIRDTEAFF. As DNA, the CDR3 is TGTGCCAGCAGACCGAATAACATCCGGGACACTGAAGCTTTCTTT.